The clone carrying this T cell receptor (beta chain) has only a few counts. CDR3 length: 12 residues. Trimming cost V 6 bases and J 10 bases; bases outside gene matches: 9. Germline CDR1 and CDR2: SEHNR and FQNEAQ (reference sequence). This sample is drawn from a study of Graves' ophthalmopathy and Graves' hyperthyroidism. From RNA, the CDR3 regions of TCR beta chains were amplified and sequenced. Scientists carried out first-round RT-PCR using HTBI primers and then a second-round multiplex PCR. TCRdb recomputed calls from the multiplex PCR reads with MiXCR, one row per CDR3 protein. The sample has around 670,000 distinct CDR3 sequences, 40% seen once.

This chain uses TRBV7-9 with TRBJ2-7; 7 bases match TRBD1. The source is an adult man with Graves' ophthalmopathy. The specimen sequenced was peripheral blood. CDR3 nucleotides: TGTGCCAGCAGTAGACAGGGTAGGAAACAGTACTTC. The encoded protein is CASSRQGRKQYF. Full variable domain (rest looked up from reference TRBV7-9 and TRBJ2-7): DTGVSQNPRHKITKRGQNVTFRCDPISEHNRLYWYRQTLGQGPEFLTYFQNEAQLEKSRLLSDRFSAERPKGSFSTLEIQRTEQGDSAMYLCASSRQGRKQYFGPGTRLTVT.